These T cell receptor beta chains were read from a single sample in a study of response to subunit inactivated influenza vaccine. A single record per CDR3 protein comes from TCRdb applying MiXCR to the RT-PCR reads. The sample has fewer than 700,000 distinct CDR3 sequences; around 13% are singletons. Source: PBMCs from blood, taken roughly 6 weeks after vaccination. The source is a man between 45 and 60 years old who received an inactivated influenza vaccine. CDR3s include the opening cysteine and the closing phenylalanine or tryptophan. Fields, in order: CDR3 protein, CDR3 DNA, V gene, clone size, CDR3 length, D gene, J gene. A D gene is named only where the DNA matches it firmly. Size is stated for part of the rows, as once, few or many counts, or as a class when the clone is expanded.

CSARRDIRREPQHF TGCAGTGCTAGAAGGGACATACGTCGGGAGCCCCAGCATTTT TRBV20-1 few 14 . TRBJ1-5
CASTSGVLGETQYF TGTGCCAGCACAAGCGGGGTTTTAGGAGAGACCCAGTACTTC TRBV6-1 many 14 TRBD2 TRBJ2-5
CASNQQGKPQHF TGTGCCAGCAATCAACAGGGGAAGCCCCAGCATTTT TRBV12-3/TRBV12-4 . 12 TRBD1 TRBJ1-5
CASSRTRDGPTDTQYF TGTGCCAGCAGCCGCACCCGAGACGGTCCCACAGATACGCAGTATTTT TRBV4-2 . 16 . TRBJ2-3
CASSSGQPSGANVLTF TGCGCCAGCAGCTCGGGACAGCCCTCTGGGGCCAACGTCCTGACTTTC TRBV5-1 . 16 TRBD1 TRBJ2-6
CASSQPVGTEAFF TGTGCCAGCAGCCAGCCAGTCGGCACTGAAGCTTTCTTT TRBV28 . 13 . TRBJ1-1
CASGQILDSGANVLTF TGTGCCAGCGGACAGATACTCGACTCTGGGGCCAACGTCCTGACTTTC TRBV6-1 few 16 . TRBJ2-6
CASSQDRADYRQETQYF TGCGCCAGCAGCCAAGATAGGGCGGACTACCGACAAGAGACCCAGTACTTC TRBV4-3 . 17 . TRBJ2-5
CASSLRGGRNEQFF TGTGCCAGCAGTTTGCGGGGGGGCCGAAATGAGCAGTTCTTC TRBV12-3/TRBV12-4 . 14 TRBD2 TRBJ2-1
CSARRRQGGTDTQYF TGCAGCGCCCGTAGAAGACAGGGTGGCACAGATACGCAGTATTTT TRBV29-1 few 15 TRBD1 TRBJ2-3
CASSLDPGLGLLFF TGTGCCAGCAGCTTAGATCCAGGGTTAGGTTTACTGTTTTTT TRBV7-2 . 14 . TRBJ1-4
CASSDRLAGEAHPYNEQFF TGTGCCAGCAGCGACCGACTAGCGGGAGAAGCGCATCCCTACAATGAGCAGTTCTTC TRBV27 . 19 TRBD2 TRBJ2-1
CASSLEQHEQYF TGCGCCAGCAGCTTGGAACAGCACGAGCAGTACTTC TRBV5-1 . 12 . TRBJ2-7
CASSYPGQNTGELFF TGTGCCAGCAGCTACCCGGGACAGAACACCGGGGAGCTGTTTTTT TRBV4-2 few 15 . TRBJ2-2
CSASPPFPNQPQHF TGCAGTGCTAGCCCCCCGTTCCCCAATCAGCCCCAGCATTTT TRBV20-1 few 14 . TRBJ1-5
CASSYSAIRGYTF TGTGCCAGCAGTTACTCCGCCATCCGAGGCTACACCTTC TRBV6-2/TRBV6-3 . 13 . TRBJ1-2
CASSAVSGELFF TGTGCCAGCAGCGCTGTTTCCGGGGAGCTGTTTTTT TRBV7-8 few 12 . TRBJ2-2
CSARPGLAGETDTQYF TGCAGTGCTCGCCCCGGGCTAGCGGGAGAGACAGATACGCAGTATTTT TRBV20-1 . 16 TRBD2 TRBJ2-3
CRGDENTGELFF TGCAGGGGGGATGAGAACACCGGGGAGCTGTTTTTT TRBV20-1 few 12 . TRBJ2-2
CASSRRRTGGVGDYGYTF TGTGCCAGCAGTCGTCGAAGGACAGGGGGCGTAGGGGACTATGGCTACACCTTC TRBV12-3/TRBV12-4 few 18 TRBD1 TRBJ1-2
CASTYTISENTEAFF TGTGCCAGCACTTACACGATAAGTGAGAACACTGAAGCTTTCTTT TRBV7-2 few 15 . TRBJ1-1
CASSFGLAAGEQFF TGTGCCAGCAGTTTCGGGCTAGCCGCAGGTGAGCAGTTCTTC TRBV12-3/TRBV12-4 . 14 . TRBJ2-1
CASSLGVRGANEKLFF TGCGCCAGCAGCTTGGGGGTTCGGGGAGCTAATGAAAAACTGTTTTTT TRBV5-1 many 16 . TRBJ1-4
CSARDGRAGETQYF TGCAGTGCTAGAGATGGGAGGGCTGGAGAGACCCAGTACTTC TRBV20-1 few 14 TRBD2 TRBJ2-5
CASSLSGPNTGELFF TGTGCCAGCAGCCTCTCGGGACCGAACACCGGGGAGCTGTTTTTT TRBV11-2 . 15 . TRBJ2-2
CASTPGESGANVLTF TGTGCCAGCACCCCCGGGGAATCTGGGGCCAACGTCCTGACTTTC TRBV5-4 . 15 . TRBJ2-6
CASSLAAAAYGYTF TGTGCCAGCAGCTTAGCCGCGGCTGCTTATGGCTACACCTTC TRBV7-2 many 14 . TRBJ1-2
CATMEHSTDTQYF TGTGCCACCATGGAACATTCCACAGATACGCAGTATTTT TRBV10-3 . 13 . TRBJ2-3
CASILDRERNINEQFF TGTGCCAGCATCCTTGACAGGGAACGAAATATCAATGAGCAGTTCTTC TRBV5-6 few 16 TRBD1 TRBJ2-1
CASSNRDRYQETQYF TGTGCCAGCAGTAACCGGGACAGATACCAAGAGACCCAGTACTTC TRBV6-2/TRBV6-3 . 15 TRBD1 TRBJ2-5
CASSLGEGATNQPQHF TGTGCCAGCAGCTTAGGCGAAGGGGCTACCAATCAGCCCCAGCATTTT TRBV7-2 few 16 . TRBJ1-5
CAISGRDSPNNEQFF TGTGCCATCAGTGGACGGGACAGCCCGAACAATGAGCAGTTCTTC TRBV10-3 few 15 TRBD1 TRBJ2-1
CASSPSRGGYEQYF TGTGCCAGCAGCCCCTCGAGGGGTGGCTACGAGCAGTACTTC TRBV7-6 few 14 . TRBJ2-7
CASSQTSLGDRSYNEQFF TGTGCCAGCAGCCAAACCTCCCTTGGGGACAGGTCCTACAATGAGCAGTTCTTC TRBV12-3/TRBV12-4 few 18 TRBD1 TRBJ2-1
CASSDIGSFSHEQYF TGTGCCAGCAGCGATATAGGATCTTTCAGCCACGAGCAGTACTTC TRBV7-9 few 15 . TRBJ2-7
CASSDSQGVRETQYF TGTGCCAGCAGTGACTCCCAGGGAGTCCGGGAGACCCAGTACTTC TRBV25-1 . 15 . TRBJ2-5
CASRLGMNTEAFF TGTGCCAGCAGACTAGGTATGAACACTGAAGCTTTCTTT TRBV6-1 . 13 . TRBJ1-1
CASSPQGGTSPLHF TGTGCCAGCAGCCCACAGGGGGGCACCTCACCCCTCCACTTT TRBV4-2 few 14 TRBD1 TRBJ1-6
CASSAGLAGGADEQFF TGTGCCAGCAGCGCGGGACTAGCGGGAGGGGCGGATGAGCAGTTCTTC TRBV3-1 . 16 TRBD2 TRBJ2-1
CASSDASGITDTQYF TGCGCCAGCAGTGACGCCTCGGGCATCACAGATACGCAGTATTTT TRBV5-1 . 15 . TRBJ2-3
CASSVGGLDTQYF TGTGCCAGCAGCGTAGGAGGCTTGGATACGCAGTATTTT TRBV9 . 13 . TRBJ2-3
CASSLRRNSPLHF TGCGCCAGCAGCTTGAGACGTAATTCACCCCTCCACTTT TRBV5-1 . 13 . TRBJ1-6
CASSRGGMRGVSYEQYF TGCGCCAGCAGCCGCGGGGGAATGCGGGGGGTCTCCTACGAGCAGTACTTC TRBV5-1 few 17 TRBD2 TRBJ2-7
CASSPASPTDTQYF TGTGCCAGCAGCCCTGCGAGTCCCACAGATACGCAGTATTTT TRBV6-1 few 14 . TRBJ2-3
CASSFPGGNEQYF TGTGCCAGCAGTTTTCCAGGGGGAAACGAGCAGTACTTC TRBV12-3/TRBV12-4 . 13 TRBD1 TRBJ2-7
CASSPGHSQETQYF TGCGCCAGCAGCCCGGGGCACAGCCAAGAGACCCAGTACTTC TRBV5-1 . 14 . TRBJ2-5
CSARRQGWEQYF TGCAGTGCTAGACGGCAGGGTTGGGAGCAGTACTTC TRBV20-1 many 12 . TRBJ2-7
CASSDGRSTDTQYF TGTGCCAGCAGTGACGGGCGGAGCACAGATACGCAGTATTTT TRBV2 . 14 . TRBJ2-3
CASSLLQGPRTQYF TGTGCCAGCAGTTTGCTGCAGGGGCCACGTACCCAGTACTTC TRBV12-3/TRBV12-4 few 14 . TRBJ2-5
CASSLDSGAEQPQHF TGCGCCAGCAGCTTGGACAGCGGAGCGGAGCAGCCCCAGCATTTT TRBV5-1 . 15 . TRBJ1-5